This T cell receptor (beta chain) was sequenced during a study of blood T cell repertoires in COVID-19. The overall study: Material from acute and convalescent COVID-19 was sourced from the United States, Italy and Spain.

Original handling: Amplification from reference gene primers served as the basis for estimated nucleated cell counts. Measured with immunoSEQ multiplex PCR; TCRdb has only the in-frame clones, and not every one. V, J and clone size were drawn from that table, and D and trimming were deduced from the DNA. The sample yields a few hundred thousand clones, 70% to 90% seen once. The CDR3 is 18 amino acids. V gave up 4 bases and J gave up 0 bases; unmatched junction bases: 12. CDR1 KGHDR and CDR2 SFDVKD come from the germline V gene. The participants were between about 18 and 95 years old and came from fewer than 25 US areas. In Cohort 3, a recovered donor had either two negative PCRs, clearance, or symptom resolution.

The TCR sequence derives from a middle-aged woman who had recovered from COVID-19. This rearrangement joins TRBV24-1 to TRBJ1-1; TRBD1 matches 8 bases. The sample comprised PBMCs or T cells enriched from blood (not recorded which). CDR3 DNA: TGTGCCACCAGTGACGCGACAGGGGCCCATGGGGTGAACACTGAAGCTTTCTTT. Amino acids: CATSDATGAHGVNTEAFF.